Listed here are 9 T cell receptor beta chains from one sample, sequenced in a study of T-cell reconstitution after alpha-beta-depleted transplantation in children. Preparation of the TCRbeta library used unique molecular identifiers. TCRdb analysed the PCR reads with MiXCR anew, one entry per CDR3 protein. The profile covers 500,000 or so distinct CDR3 sequences, with about 10% appearing a single time and 14% taken by the ten largest. This specimen was PBMCs, mostly from graft donor cells, taken 180 days after TCRalphabeta/CD19-depleted stem cell transplant. All receptors come from a female patient aged 2-10 years who had a stem cell transplant for aplastic anemia, so the T cells may come from the graft donor.

This clonotype has only a few counts. The chain couples TRBV11-2 to TRBJ1-5; no firm D call. CDR3 length equals 16 residues. The germline CDR1 and CDR2 sequences are SGHAT and FQNNGV. V was clipped by 5 bases and J by 0 bases, with 14 bases between them. CDR3 protein: CASSQLGRNSNQPQHF. The CDR3 region has the DNA TGTGCCAGCAGCCAACTTGGCAGAAATAGCAATCAGCCCCAGCATTTT.

This clonotype was detected a few times. This chain uses TRBV28 with TRBJ2-1, with 8 nucleotides matching TRBD2. V lost 3 bases, J lost 9 bases, and 10 bases stayed unmatched. The CDR3 runs 15 residues. Germline V lookup: CDR1 MDHEN, CDR2 SYDVKM. In nucleotides, the CDR3 is TGTGCCAGCAGTTTCTACGGGAGGGCCGGGGGTGAGCAGTTCTTC. It translates to CASSFYGRAGGEQFF.

This clonotype came up a few times. The rearrangement links TRBV15 to TRBJ2-1; TRBD2 aligns across 12 bases. Per the germline V gene, CDR1 is LNHNV and CDR2 is YYDKDF (reference sequence). V gave up 0 bases and J gave up 3 bases; unmatched junction bases: 9. The CDR3 consists of 19 residues. The CDR3: CATSRDFLAGGPLYNEQFF. For the CDR3, the DNA is TGTGCCACCAGCAGAGATTTTCTAGCGGGAGGGCCTCTCTACAATGAGCAGTTCTTC.

This clonotype was observed a handful of times. The CDR3 coding sequence is TGTGCCAGCAGCTTGAGCGGGAGGGGCACAGATACGCAGTATTTT. Its translation is CASSLSGRGTDTQYF. This rearrangement joins TRBV7-9 to TRBJ2-3; the match to TRBD2 covers 10 bases. Germline CDR1 is SEHNR and CDR2 is FQNEAQ (reference sequence). This CDR3 is 15 amino acids long. The junction had 1 base not matched to a gene; V was cut back by 3 bases and J by 1 base.

This clonotype was observed a handful of times. The chain combines TRBV20-1 with TRBJ2-7; D tentatively reads TRBD1 or TRBD2 (5 bases each). Germline V gene lookup returns CDR1 DFQATT and CDR2 SNEGSKA (reference sequence). V was trimmed by 3 bases and J by 7 bases, leaving 28 bases between them. There are 17 residues in the CDR3. CDR3 sequence reads: CSASLNPGTLSSGEQYV. As DNA, the CDR3 is TGCAGTGCTAGTCTAAATCCCGGGACCCTATCTTCGGGGGAGCAGTACGTC.

This chain uses TRBV5-1 with TRBJ2-7; D possibly uses TRBD1 or TRBD2 (6 bases each). Trimming took 0 bases from V and 7 from J, leaving 11 bases between them. CDR1 and CDR2 (germline): SGHRS, YFSETQ. The CDR3 contains 13 residues. The CDR3 region is CASSLEGGREQYV. CDR3 coding DNA: TGCGCCAGCAGCTTGGAGGGGGGAAGGGAGCAGTACGTC.

This sequence joins TRBV6-5 and TRBJ2-1; 9 bases are a match to TRBD1. Germline assignment: CDR1 MNHEY and CDR2 SVGAGI. J was trimmed by 6 bases and V by 0 bases; bases with no gene match: 6. The CDR3 is 16 amino acids. CDR3 bases: TGTGCCAGCAGTTACTCGAAGACAGGGGGTGGCAATGAGCAGTTCTTC. Its translation is CASSYSKTGGGNEQFF.

This rearrangement joins TRBV5-1 to TRBJ1-1; D not resolved. Between the trimmed V and J ends, which lost 7 bases and 0 bases, there was a span of 22 bases. This CDR3 region has 17 residues. Germline values: CDR1 SGHRS, CDR2 YFSETQ. DNA for the CDR3: TGCGCCAGCGGACGAAACCCATCGGGGAGGGTGAACACTGAAGCTTTCTTT. This gives the protein CASGRNPSGRVNTEAFF.

The chain carries TRBV20-1 and TRBJ2-1; D remains ambiguous. CDR3 length equals 10 residues. The V gene lost 5 bases and the J gene lost 3 bases, with 2 bases spanning the gap. CDR1 and CDR2 from the germline V gene are DFQATT and SNEGSKA (reference sequence). The CDR3 nucleotides are TGCAGTGCTCACTACAATGAGCAGTTCTTC. It specifies CSAHYNEQFF.